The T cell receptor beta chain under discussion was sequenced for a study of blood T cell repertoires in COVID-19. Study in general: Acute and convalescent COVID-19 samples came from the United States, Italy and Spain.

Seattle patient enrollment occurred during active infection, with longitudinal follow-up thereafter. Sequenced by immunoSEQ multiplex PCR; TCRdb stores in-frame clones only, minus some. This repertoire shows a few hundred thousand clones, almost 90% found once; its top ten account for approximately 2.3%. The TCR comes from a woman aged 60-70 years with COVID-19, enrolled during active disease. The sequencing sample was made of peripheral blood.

The CDR3 loop is CASSQGGPRYF. The CDR3 DNA is TGTGCCAGCAGCCAAGGCGGGCCACGGTACTTC. The rearrangement uses TRBV14 and TRBJ2-7, with a tentative D call TRBD2 (5 bases). Per germline, CDR1 SGHDN and CDR2 FVKESK. The germline V and J ends were trimmed by 1 base and 12 bases, with 10 bases remaining between them. The CDR3 runs 11 residues.